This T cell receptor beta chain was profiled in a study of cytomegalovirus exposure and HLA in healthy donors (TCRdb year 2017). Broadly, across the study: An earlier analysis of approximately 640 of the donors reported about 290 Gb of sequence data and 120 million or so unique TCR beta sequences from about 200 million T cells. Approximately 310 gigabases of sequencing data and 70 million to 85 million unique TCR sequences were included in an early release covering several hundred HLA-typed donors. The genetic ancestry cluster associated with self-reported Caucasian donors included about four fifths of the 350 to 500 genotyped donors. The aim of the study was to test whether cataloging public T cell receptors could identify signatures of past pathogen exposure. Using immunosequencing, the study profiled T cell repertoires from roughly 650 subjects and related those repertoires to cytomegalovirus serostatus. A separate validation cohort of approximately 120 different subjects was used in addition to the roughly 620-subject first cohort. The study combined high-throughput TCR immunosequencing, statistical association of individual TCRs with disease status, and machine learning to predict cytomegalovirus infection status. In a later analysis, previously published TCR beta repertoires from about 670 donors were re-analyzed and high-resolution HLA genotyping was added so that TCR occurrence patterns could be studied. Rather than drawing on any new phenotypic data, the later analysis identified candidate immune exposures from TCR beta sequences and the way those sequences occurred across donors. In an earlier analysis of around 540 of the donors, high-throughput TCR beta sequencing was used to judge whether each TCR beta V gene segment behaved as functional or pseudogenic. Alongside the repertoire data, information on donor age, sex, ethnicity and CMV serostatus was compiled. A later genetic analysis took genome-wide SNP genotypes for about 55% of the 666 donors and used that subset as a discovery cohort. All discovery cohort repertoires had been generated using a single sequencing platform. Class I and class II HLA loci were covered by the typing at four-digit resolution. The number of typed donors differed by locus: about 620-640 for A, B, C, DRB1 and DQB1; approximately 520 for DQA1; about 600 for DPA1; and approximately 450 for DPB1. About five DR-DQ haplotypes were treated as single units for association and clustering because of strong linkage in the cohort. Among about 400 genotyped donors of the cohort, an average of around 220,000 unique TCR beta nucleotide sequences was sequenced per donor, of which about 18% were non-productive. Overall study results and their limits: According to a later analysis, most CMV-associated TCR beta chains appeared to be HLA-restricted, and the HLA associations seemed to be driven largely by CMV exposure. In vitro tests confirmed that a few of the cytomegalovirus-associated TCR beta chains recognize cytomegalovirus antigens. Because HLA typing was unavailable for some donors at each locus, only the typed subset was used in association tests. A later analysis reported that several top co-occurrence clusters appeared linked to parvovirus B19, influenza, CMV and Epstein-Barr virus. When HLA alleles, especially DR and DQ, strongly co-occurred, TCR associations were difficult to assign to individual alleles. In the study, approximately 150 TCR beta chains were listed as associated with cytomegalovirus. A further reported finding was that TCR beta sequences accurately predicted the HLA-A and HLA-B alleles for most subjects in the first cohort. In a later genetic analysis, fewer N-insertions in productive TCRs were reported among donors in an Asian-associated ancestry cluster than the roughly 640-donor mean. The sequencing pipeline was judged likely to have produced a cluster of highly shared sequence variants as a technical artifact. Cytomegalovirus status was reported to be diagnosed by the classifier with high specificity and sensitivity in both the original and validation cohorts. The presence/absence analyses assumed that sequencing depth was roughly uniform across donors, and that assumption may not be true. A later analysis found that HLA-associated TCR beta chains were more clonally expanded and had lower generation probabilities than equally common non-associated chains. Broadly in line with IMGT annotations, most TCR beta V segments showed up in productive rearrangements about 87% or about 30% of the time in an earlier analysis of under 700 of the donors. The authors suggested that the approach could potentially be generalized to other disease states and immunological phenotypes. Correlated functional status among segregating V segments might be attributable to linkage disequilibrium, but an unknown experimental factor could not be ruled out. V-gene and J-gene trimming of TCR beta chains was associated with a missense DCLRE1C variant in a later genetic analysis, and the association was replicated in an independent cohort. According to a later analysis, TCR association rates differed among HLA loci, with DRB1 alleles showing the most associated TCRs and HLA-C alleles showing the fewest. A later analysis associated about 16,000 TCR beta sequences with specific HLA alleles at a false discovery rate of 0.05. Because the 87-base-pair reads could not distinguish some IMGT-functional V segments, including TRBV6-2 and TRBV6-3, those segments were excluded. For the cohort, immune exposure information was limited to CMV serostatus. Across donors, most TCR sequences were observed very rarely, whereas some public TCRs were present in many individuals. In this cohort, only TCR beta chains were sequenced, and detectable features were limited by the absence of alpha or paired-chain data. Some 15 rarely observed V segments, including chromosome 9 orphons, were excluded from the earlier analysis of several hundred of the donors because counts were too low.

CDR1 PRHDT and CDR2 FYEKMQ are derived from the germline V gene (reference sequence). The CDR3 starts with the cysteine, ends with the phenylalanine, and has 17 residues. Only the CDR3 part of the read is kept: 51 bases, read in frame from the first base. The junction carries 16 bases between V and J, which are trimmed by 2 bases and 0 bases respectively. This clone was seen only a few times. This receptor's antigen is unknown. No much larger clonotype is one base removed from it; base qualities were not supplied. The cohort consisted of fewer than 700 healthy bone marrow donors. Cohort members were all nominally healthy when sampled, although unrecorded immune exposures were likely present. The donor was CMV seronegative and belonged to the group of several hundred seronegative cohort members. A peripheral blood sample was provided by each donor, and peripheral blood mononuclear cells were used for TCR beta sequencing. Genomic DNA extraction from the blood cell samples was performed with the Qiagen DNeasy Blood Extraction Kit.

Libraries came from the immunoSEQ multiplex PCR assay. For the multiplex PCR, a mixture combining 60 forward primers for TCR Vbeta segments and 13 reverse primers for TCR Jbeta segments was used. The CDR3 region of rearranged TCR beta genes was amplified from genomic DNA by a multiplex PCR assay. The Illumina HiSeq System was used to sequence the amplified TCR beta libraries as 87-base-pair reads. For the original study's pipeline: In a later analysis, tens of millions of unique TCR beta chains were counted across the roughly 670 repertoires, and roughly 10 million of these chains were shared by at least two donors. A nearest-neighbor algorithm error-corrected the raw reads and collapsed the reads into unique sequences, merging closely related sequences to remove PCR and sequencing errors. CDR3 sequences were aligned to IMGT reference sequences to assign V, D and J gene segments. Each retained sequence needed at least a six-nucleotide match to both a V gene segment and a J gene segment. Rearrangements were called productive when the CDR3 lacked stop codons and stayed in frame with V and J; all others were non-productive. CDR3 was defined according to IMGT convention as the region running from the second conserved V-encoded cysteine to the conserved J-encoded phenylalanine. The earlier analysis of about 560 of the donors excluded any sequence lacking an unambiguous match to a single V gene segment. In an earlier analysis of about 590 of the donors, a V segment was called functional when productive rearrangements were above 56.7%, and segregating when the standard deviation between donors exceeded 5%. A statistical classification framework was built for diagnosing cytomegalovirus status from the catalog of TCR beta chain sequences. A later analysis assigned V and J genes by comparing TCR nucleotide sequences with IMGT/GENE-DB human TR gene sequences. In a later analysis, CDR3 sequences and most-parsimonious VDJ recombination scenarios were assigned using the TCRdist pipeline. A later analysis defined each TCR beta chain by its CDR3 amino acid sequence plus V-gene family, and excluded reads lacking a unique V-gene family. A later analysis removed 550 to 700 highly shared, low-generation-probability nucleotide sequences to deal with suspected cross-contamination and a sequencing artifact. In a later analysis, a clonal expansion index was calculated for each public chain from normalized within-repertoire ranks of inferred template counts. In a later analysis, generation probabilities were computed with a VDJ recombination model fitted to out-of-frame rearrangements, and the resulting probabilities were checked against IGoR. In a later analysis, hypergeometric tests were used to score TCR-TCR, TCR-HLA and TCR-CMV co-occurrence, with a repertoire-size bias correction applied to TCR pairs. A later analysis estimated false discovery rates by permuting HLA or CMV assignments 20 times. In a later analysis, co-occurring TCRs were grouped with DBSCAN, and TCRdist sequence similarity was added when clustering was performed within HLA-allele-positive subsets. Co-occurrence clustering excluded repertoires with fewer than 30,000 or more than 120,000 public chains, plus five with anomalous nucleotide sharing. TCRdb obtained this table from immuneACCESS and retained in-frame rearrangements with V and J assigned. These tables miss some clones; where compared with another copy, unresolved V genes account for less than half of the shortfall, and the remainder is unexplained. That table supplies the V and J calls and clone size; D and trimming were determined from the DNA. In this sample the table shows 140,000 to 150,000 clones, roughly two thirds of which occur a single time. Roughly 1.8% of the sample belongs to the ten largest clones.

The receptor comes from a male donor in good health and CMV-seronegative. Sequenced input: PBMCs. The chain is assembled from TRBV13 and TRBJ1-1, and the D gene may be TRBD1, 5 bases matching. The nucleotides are TGTGCCAGCAGCTTATCGGTAGGGGTCAGTATGAACACTGAAGCTTTCTTT. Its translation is CASSLSVGVSMNTEAFF.